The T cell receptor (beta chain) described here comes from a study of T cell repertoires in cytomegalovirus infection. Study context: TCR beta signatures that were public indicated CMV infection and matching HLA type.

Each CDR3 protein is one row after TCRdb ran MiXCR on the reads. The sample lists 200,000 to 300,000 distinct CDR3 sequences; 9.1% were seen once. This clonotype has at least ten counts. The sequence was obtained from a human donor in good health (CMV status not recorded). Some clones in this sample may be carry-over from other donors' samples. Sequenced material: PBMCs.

The CDR3 protein is CASSPRGAPNYGYTF. The CDR3 DNA reads TGTGCCAGCAGCCCTCGCGGGGCACCTAACTATGGCTACACCTTC. This sequence joins TRBV7-2 and TRBJ1-2; possibly TRBD1 for D (5 bases). The CDR3 has 15 residues. Trimming removed 5 bases from V and 0 bases from J, with 13 bases in between. Germline assignment: CDR1 SGHTA and CDR2 FQGNSA.